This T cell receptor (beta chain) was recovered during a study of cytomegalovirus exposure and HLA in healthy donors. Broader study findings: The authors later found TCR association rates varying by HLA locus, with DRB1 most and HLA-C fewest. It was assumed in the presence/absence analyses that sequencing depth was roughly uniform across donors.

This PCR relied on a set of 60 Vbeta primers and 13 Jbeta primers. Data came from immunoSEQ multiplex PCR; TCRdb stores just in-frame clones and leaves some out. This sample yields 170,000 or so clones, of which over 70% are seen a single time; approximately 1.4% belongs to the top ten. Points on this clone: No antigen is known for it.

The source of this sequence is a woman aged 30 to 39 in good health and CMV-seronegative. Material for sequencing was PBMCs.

In DNA form, the CDR3 reads TGTGCCAGCAAGGAACAGGGTGGAAACACCATATATTTT. This encodes CASKEQGGNTIYF. The chain links TRBV2 to TRBJ1-3; tentative D call: TRBD1 (6 bases). Trimming took off 7 bases at V and 3 bases at J, with 10 bases between the two ends. CDR1 and CDR2 from the germline V gene are SNHLY and FYNNEI. CDR3 length equals 13 residues.